The source of this T cell receptor beta chain is a study of shared clonotypes between healthy human individuals. Study in general: Each donor had three CD4 naive, three CD4 memory, two CD8 naive and one CD8 memory plate.

Produced via immunoSEQ multiplex PCR; TCRdb's table is partial and in-frame only. The sample carries some 1 million clones, around 76% recorded once. Germline V gives CDR1 SEHNR, CDR2 FQNEAQ (reference sequence). V dropped 8 bases and J dropped 8 bases, with 15 bases sitting between them. The length of the CDR3 is 12 residues. There are a few counts of this clone. The source of this sequence is a man between 18 and 35 years old in good health. V is TRBV7-9 and J is TRBJ1-2; D may be TRBD1 (6 bases). The sequenced material came from memory CD4+ T cells sorted from blood. The subset was: CD45RA-negative fraction. The CDR3 spells CASERGLRGYTF. The CDR3 DNA reads TGTGCCAGCGAGAGGGGGTTAAGAGGCTACACCTTC. Drawing the rest from reference TRBV7-9 and TRBJ1-2, the complete variable domain is DTGVSQNPRHKITKRGQNVTFRCDPISEHNRLYWYRQTLGQGPEFLTYFQNEAQLEKSRLLSDRFSAERPKGSFSTLEIQRTEQGDSAMYLCASERGLRGYTFGSGTRLTVV.